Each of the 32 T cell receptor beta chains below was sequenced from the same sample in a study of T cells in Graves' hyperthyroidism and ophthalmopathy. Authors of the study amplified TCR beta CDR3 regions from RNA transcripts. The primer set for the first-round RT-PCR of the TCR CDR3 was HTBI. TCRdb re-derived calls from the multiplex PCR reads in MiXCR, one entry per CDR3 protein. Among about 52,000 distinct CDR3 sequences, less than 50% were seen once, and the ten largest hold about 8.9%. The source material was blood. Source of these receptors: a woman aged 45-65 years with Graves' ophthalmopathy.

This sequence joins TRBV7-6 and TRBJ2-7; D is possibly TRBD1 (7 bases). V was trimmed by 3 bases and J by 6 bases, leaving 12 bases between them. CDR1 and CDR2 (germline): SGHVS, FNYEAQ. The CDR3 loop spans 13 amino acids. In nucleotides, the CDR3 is TGTGCCAGCAGCTTGGCTCAGGGGGGCGAGCAGTACTTC. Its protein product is CASSLAQGGEQYF.

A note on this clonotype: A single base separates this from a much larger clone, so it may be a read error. CDR3 loop: CASSLAGIETLYF. The CDR3 coding sequence is TGCGCCAGCAGCTTGGCGGGAATTGAGACCCTGTACTTC. V and J are TRBV5-1 and TRBJ2-5, with D possibly TRBD2 on 5 matching bases. The CDR3 loop spans 13 amino acids. In germline, CDR1 is SGHRS, CDR2 YFSETQ.

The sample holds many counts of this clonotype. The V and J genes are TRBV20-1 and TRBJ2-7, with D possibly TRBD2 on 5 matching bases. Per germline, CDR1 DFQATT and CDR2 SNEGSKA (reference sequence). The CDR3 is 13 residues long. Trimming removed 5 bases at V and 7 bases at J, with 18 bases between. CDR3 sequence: CSASRAPGSEQYF. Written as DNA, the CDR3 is TGCAGTGCTTCGAGGGCGCCGGGGAGTGAGCAGTACTTC.

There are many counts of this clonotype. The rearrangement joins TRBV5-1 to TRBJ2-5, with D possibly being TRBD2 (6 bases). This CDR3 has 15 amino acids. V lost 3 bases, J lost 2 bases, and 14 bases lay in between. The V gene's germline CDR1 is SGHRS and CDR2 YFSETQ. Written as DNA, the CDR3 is TGCGCCAGCAGCTCCCGGGGTAGCGGACAAGAGACCCAGTACTTC. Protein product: CASSSRGSGQETQYF. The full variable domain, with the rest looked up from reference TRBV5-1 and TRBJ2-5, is KAGVTQTPRYLIKTRGQQVTLSCSPISGHRSVSWYQQTPGQGLQFLFEYFSETQRNKGNFPGRFSGRQFSNSRSEMNVSTLELGDSALYLCASSSRGSGQETQYFGPGTRLLVL.

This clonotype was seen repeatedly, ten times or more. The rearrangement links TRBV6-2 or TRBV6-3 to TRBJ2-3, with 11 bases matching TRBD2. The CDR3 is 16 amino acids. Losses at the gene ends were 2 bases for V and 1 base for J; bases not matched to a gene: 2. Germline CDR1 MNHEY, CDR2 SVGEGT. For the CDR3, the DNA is TGTGCCAGCAGTTACGAACTAGCGGGAGGCACAGATACGCAGTATTTT. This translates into CASSYELAGGTDTQYF.

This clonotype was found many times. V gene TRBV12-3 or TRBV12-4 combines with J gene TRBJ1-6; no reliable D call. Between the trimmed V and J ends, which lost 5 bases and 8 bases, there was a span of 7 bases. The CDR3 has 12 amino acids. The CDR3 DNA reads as TGTGCCAGCAGTCGAGGAGATTCACCCCTCCACTTT. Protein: CASSRGDSPLHF.

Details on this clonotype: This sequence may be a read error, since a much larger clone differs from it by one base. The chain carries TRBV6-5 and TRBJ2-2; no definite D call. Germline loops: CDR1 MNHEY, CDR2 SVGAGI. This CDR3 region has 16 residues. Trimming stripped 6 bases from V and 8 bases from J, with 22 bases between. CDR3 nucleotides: TGTGCCAGCAGCCCGCCGTATGTTAGAGGTGTGGGGGAGCTGTTTTTT. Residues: CASSPPYVRGVGELFF.

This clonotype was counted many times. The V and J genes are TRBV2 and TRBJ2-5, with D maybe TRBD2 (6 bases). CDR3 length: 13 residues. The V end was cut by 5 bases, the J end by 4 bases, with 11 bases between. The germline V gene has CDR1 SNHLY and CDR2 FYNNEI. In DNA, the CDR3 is TGTGCCAGCAGTTACGGGGGATCAGAGACCCAGTACTTC. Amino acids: CASSYGGSETQYF.

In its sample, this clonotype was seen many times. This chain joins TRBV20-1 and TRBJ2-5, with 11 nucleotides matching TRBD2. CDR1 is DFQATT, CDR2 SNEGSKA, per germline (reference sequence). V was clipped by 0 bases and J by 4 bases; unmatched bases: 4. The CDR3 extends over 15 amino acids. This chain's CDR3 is CSARDTSGGGETQYF. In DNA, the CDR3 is TGCAGTGCTAGAGATACTAGCGGGGGAGGAGAGACCCAGTACTTC.

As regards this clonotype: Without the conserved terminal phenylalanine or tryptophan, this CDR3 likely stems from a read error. The CDR3 DNA sequence: TGTGCCAGCAGTTCCCGGGCTAGCGGGACGTGGTATGAACAGTTCCTC. It codes for CASSSRASGTWYEQFL. The chain links TRBV12-3 or TRBV12-4 to TRBJ2-1, with TRBD2 matching 9 bases. The CDR3 loop spans 16 amino acids.

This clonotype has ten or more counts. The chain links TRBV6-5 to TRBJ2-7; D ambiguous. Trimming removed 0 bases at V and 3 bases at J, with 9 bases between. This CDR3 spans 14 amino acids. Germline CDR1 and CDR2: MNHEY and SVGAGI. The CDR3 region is CASSYSNTDYEQYF. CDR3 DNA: TGTGCCAGCAGTTACTCGAATACCGACTACGAGCAGTACTTC.

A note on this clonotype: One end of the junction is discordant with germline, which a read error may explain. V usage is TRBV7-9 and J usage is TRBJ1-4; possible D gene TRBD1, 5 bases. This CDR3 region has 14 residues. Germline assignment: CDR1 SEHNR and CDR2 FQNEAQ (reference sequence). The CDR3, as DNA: TGTGCCATCAGCTACATGAACAGGAATGAAAAACTGTTTTTT. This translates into CAISYMNRNEKLFF.

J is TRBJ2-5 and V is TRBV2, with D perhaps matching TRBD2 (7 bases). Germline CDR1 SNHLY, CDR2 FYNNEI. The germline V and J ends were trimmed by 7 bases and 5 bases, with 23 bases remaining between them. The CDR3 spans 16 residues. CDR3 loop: CASKSPGGGAGETQYF. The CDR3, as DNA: TGTGCCAGCAAGTCCCCCGGTGGGGGGGCAGGGGAGACCCAGTACTTC.

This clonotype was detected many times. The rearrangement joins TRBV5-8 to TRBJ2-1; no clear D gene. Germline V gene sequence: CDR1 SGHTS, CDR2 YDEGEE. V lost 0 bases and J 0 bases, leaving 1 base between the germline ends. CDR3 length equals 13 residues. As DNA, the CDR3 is TGTGCCAGCAGCTTGGTCTCCTACAATGAGCAGTTCTTC. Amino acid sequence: CASSLVSYNEQFF.

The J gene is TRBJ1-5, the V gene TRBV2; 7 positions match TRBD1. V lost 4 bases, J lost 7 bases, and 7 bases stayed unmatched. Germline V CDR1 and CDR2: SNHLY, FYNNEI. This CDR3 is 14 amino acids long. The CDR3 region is CASSGQGRGQPQHF. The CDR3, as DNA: TGTGCCAGCAGTGGACAGGGTCGAGGGCAGCCCCAGCATTTT.

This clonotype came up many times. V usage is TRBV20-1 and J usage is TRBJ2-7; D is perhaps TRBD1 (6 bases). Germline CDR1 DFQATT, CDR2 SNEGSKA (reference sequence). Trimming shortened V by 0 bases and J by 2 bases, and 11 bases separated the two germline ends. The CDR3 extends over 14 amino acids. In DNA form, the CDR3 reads TGCAGTGCTAGAGAGGGCAGGGGCACCTACGAGCAGTACTTC. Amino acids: CSAREGRGTYEQYF.

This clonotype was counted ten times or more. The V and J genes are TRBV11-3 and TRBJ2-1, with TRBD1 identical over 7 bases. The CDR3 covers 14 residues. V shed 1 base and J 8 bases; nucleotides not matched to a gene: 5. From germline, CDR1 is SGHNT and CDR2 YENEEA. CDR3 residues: CASSLGDRADEQFF. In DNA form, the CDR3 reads TGTGCCAGCAGCTTAGGCGACAGGGCGGATGAGCAGTTCTTC.

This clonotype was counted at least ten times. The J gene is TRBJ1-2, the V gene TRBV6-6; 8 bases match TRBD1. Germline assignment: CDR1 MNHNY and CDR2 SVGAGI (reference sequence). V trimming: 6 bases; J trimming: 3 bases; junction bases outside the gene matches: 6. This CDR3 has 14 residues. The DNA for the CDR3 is TGTGCCAGCAGGGAGGACAGGGCCCACTATGGCTACACCTTC. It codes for CASREDRAHYGYTF.

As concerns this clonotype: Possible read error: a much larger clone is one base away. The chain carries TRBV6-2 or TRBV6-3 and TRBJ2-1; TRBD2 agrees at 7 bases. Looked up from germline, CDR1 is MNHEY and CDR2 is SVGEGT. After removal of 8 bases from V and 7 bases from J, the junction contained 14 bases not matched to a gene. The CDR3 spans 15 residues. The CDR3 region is CASGRGSWAVNEQFF. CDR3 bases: TGTGCCAGCGGTCGCGGGAGTTGGGCGGTGAATGAGCAGTTCTTC.

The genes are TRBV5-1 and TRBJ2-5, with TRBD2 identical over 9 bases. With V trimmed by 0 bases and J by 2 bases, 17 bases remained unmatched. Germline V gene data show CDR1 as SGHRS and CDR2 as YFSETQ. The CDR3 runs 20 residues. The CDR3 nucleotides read TGCGCCAGCAGCTTGGGGGCTAGCGGGATGCGAAGTCGTTCACAAGAGACCCAGTACTTC. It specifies CASSLGASGMRSRSQETQYF.

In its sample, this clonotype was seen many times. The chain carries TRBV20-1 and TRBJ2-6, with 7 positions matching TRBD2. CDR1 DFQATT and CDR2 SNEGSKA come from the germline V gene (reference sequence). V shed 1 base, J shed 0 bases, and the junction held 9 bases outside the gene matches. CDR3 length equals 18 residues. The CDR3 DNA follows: TGCAGTGCTAGAGCGGGACTACTCGATTTCTCTGGGGCCAACGTCCTGACTTTC. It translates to CSARAGLLDFSGANVLTF.

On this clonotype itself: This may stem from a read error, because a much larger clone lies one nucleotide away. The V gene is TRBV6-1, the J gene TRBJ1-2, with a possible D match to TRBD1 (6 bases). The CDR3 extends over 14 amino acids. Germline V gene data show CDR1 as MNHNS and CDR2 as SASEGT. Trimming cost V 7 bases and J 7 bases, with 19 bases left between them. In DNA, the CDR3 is TGTGCCAGCACCCCCGACAGGCCGGTCCCTGGCTACACCTTC. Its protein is CASTPDRPVPGYTF.

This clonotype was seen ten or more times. CDR3 sequence: CASSARGINTEAFF. The CDR3 DNA reads TGTGCCAGCAGCGCTCGGGGGATCAACACTGAAGCTTTCTTT. The chain couples TRBV7-3 to TRBJ1-1; weak D call: TRBD1 (5 bases). There are 14 residues in the CDR3. V was pared by 5 bases and J by 2 bases, with 12 bases between. Per the germline V gene, CDR1 is SGHTA and CDR2 is FQGTGA.

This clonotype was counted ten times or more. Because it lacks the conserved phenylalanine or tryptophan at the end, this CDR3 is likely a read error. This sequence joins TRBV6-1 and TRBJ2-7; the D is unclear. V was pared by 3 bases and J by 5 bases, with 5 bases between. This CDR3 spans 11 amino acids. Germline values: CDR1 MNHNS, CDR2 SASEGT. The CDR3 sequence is CASSDLNEQYL. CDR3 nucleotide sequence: TGTGCCAGCAGTGACCTTAACGAGCAGTACCTC.

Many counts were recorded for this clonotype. CDR3 sequence reads: CSARGSGGTEQYF. CDR3 sequence (DNA): TGCAGTGCTAGAGGATCGGGAGGGACCGAGCAGTACTTC. The genes are TRBV20-1 and TRBJ2-7, with 8 bases aligning to TRBD2. Looked up from germline, CDR1 is DFQATT and CDR2 is SNEGSKA (reference sequence). There are 13 residues in the CDR3. With 1 base clipped from V and 6 bases from J, the junction kept 5 bases outside the gene matches.

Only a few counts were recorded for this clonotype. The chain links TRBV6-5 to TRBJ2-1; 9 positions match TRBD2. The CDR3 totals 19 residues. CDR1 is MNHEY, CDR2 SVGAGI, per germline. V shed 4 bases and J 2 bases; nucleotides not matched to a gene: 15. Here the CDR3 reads CASSSRGRGGDRTYNEQFF. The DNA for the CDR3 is TGTGCCAGCAGTTCCAGAGGGCGGGGGGGGGACAGAACCTACAATGAGCAGTTCTTC.

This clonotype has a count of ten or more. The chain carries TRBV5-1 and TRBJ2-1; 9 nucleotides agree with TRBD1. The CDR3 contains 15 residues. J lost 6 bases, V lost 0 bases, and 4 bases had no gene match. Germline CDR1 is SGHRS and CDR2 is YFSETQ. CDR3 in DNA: TGCGCCAGCAGCTTGGCCGGGACAGGGCTCAATGAGCAGTTCTTC. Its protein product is CASSLAGTGLNEQFF.

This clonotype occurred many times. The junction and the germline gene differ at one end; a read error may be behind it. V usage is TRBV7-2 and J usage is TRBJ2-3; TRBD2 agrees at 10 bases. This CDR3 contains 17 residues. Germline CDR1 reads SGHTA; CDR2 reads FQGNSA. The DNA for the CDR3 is TGTGCCAGCAGCTTATTACTAGCGGGGCACAGCAGAGATACGCAGTATTTT. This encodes CASSLLLAGHSRDTQYF.

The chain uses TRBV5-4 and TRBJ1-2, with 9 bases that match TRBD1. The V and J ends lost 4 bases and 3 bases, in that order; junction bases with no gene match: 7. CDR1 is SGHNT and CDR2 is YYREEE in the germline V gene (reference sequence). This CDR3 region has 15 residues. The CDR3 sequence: CASSRLQGADYGYTF. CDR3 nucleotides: TGTGCCAGCAGCAGATTACAGGGGGCTGACTATGGCTACACCTTC.

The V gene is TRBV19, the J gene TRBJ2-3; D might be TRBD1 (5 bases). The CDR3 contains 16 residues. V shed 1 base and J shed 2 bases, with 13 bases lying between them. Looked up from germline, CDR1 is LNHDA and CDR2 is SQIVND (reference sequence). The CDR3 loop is CASSIGWGDATDTQYF. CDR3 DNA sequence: TGTGCCAGTAGTATAGGCTGGGGCGATGCCACAGATACGCAGTATTTT.

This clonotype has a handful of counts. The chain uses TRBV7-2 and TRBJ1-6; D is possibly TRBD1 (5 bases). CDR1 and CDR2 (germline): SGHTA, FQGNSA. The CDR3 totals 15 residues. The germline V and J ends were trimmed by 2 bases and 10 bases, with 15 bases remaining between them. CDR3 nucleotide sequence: TGTGCCAGCAGCTTATCTGGCAGGGTTGGATCACCCCTCCACTTT. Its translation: CASSLSGRVGSPLHF.

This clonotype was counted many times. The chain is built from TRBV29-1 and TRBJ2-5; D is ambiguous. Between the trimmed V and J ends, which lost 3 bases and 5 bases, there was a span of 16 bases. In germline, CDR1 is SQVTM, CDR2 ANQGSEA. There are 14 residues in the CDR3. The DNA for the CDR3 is TGCAGCGTTGAGGTCAACAGTCCTCAGGAGACCCAGTACTTC. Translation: CSVEVNSPQETQYF.